A single sample gave rise to the 23 T cell receptor beta chains below, sequenced in a study of cytomegalovirus exposure and HLA in healthy donors. The primer mix had 60 Vbeta and 13 Jbeta primers. Profiling relied on immunoSEQ multiplex PCR, and the TCRdb table lists in-frame clones only, not all of them. The table has approximately 200,000 clones, over 75% seen once; the top ten hold about 0.1%. Sequencing was done on a sample of PBMCs. These receptors all stem from a boy between 2 and 10 years old in good health and CMV-seronegative.

The chain couples TRBV2 to TRBJ2-3, with 7 bases matching TRBD2. The CDR3 length is 14 residues. The germline gives CDR1 SNHLY, CDR2 FYNNEI. J lost 5 bases, V lost 4 bases, and 6 bases had no gene match. This CDR3 is CASSGVGGIDTQYF. The CDR3 DNA follows: TGTGCCAGCAGTGGGGTGGGGGGGATAGATACGCAGTATTTT. Supplemented by reference TRBV2 and TRBJ2-3, the full variable domain reads EPEVTQTPSHQVTQMGQEVILRCVPISNHLYFYWYRQILGQKVEFLVSFYNNEISEKSEIFDDQFSVERPDGSNFTLKIRSTKLEDSAMYFCASSGVGGIDTQYFGPGTRLTVL.

This clone was seen more than once but under ten times. Here the CDR3 DNA reads TGTGCCAGCCCCACGGGGGAAGACGAGCAGTACTTC. This gives the protein CASPTGEDEQYF. The V and J genes are TRBV21-1 and TRBJ2-7; TRBD2 was called by the table and not checked on the DNA. TRBV21-1 is marked as a pseudogene. The CDR3 consists of 12 residues.

The chain has TRBV5-6 and TRBJ2-1; 8 bases match TRBD1. The CDR3 runs 18 residues. Germline loops: CDR1 SGHDT, CDR2 YYEEEE. The ends lost 4 bases at V and 7 bases at J; junction bases unmatched: 19. The CDR3, as DNA: TGTGCCAGCAGCCCATTGGACAGGGAGGTCGGTACAGGGAATGAGCAGTTCTTC. Its protein is CASSPLDREVGTGNEQFF.

The V call is TRBV5-6, the J call TRBJ2-1, with D perhaps matching TRBD1 (6 bases). Germline values: CDR1 SGHDT, CDR2 YYEEEE. The CDR3 is made up of 15 amino acids. Trimming took 1 base from V and 0 from J, leaving 8 bases between them. CDR3 protein: CASSLRDNSYNEQFF. CDR3 DNA: TGTGCCAGCAGCTTGCGGGACAACTCCTACAATGAGCAGTTCTTC.

In its sample, this clone was seen a few times. Other nucleotide sequences in the sample specify the same CDR3. The rearrangement joins TRBV6-1 to TRBJ2-3, with 7 bases that match TRBD1. The CDR3 runs 14 residues. Germline V gene sequence: CDR1 MNHNS, CDR2 SASEGT. J was trimmed by 2 bases and V by 6 bases; bases with no gene match: 5. Here the CDR3 DNA reads TGTGCCAGCAGGGCTGACAGGGACACAGATACGCAGTATTTT. It translates to CASRADRDTDTQYF.

The V gene is TRBV25-1, the J gene TRBJ1-2; no firm D call. Per germline, CDR1 MGHDK and CDR2 SYGVNS. This CDR3 is built from 13 residues. V lost 1 base and J lost 4, with 7 bases in between. This CDR3 reads CASSELEAYGYTF. For the CDR3, the DNA is TGTGCCAGCAGTGAATTGGAGGCCTATGGCTACACCTTC.

The chain couples TRBV5-1 to TRBJ2-3; 10 positions match TRBD1. The V gene's germline CDR1 is SGHRS and CDR2 YFSETQ. Trimming cost V 4 bases and J 5 bases; bases outside gene matches: 7. The CDR3 length is 15 residues. DNA for the CDR3: TGCGCCAGCAGCAGGACAGGGGGTCTCGGAGATACGCAGTATTTT. Its translation: CASSRTGGLGDTQYF.

The chain links TRBV5-1 to TRBJ2-7; 8 bases are a match to TRBD1. Per germline, CDR1 SGHRS and CDR2 YFSETQ. The CDR3 covers 15 residues. The ends lost 3 bases at V and 4 bases at J; junction bases unmatched: 9. Here the CDR3 reads CASSYPGTGDYEQYF. The CDR3 DNA reads TGCGCCAGCAGCTACCCCGGGACAGGCGATTACGAGCAGTACTTC.

This chain joins TRBV27 and TRBJ1-3, with 7 positions matching TRBD1. CDR1 and CDR2 (germline): MNHEY, SMNVEV (reference sequence). CDR3 length equals 15 residues. Trimming took 6 bases from V and 0 from J; bases not matched to a gene: 5. CDR3 amino acids: CASRPDRYSGNTIYF. CDR3 in DNA: TGTGCCAGCAGACCGGACAGGTACTCTGGAAACACCATATATTTT.

V usage is TRBV11-1 and J usage is TRBJ2-7; 8 nucleotides match TRBD1. The CDR3 is 14 amino acids. CDR1 and CDR2 from the germline V gene are SGHAT and FQDESV (reference sequence). J gave up 8 bases and V 5 bases, and 11 bases lay outside the gene matches. The chain's CDR3 is CASSPSRTGRQQYF. The CDR3 DNA follows: TGTGCCAGCAGCCCCTCCCGGACAGGGAGACAGCAGTACTTC. Full variable domain (rest looked up from reference TRBV11-1 and TRBJ2-7): EAEVAQSPRYKITEKSQAVAFWCDPISGHATLYWYRQILGQGPELLVQFQDESVVDDSQLPKDRFSAERLKGVDSTLKIQPAELGDSAMYLCASSPSRTGRQQYFGPGTRLTVT.

The rearrangement uses TRBV7-2 and TRBJ2-2; weak D call: TRBD2 (6 bases). Deletions cut 1 base from V and 0 bases from J, with 9 bases between. Germline CDR1 and CDR2: SGHTA and FQGNSA. The length of the CDR3 is 16 residues. The CDR3 loop is CASSLGPSANTGELFF. The CDR3 region has the DNA TGTGCCAGCAGCTTAGGTCCTAGCGCGAACACCGGGGAGCTGTTTTTT.

The chain carries TRBV10-1 and TRBJ2-2; perhaps TRBD1 as D (6 bases). V was pared by 1 base and J by 3 bases, with 15 bases between. This CDR3 has 17 residues. The germline CDR1 and CDR2 sequences are WNHNN and SYGVQD (reference sequence). The CDR3 DNA reads as TGCGCCAGCAGTGAGTTGTTACAGGGTCGAGACACCGGGGAGCTGTTTTTT. It translates to CASSELLQGRDTGELFF.

This chain links TRBV5-4 with TRBJ2-5; D not resolved. CDR1 and CDR2 (germline): SGHNT, YYREEE (reference sequence). This CDR3 contains 13 residues. V lost 5 bases, J lost 5 bases, and 13 bases lay in between. The CDR3 sequence is CASRLKVDETQYF. CDR3 nucleotide sequence: TGTGCCAGCAGGTTGAAAGTAGATGAGACCCAGTACTTC.

V gene TRBV6-5 combines with J gene TRBJ2-5, with D possibly TRBD1 on 7 matching bases. The germline CDR1 and CDR2 sequences are MNHEY and SVGAGI. The CDR3 is made up of 13 amino acids. V was clipped by 4 bases and J by 10 bases, with 16 bases between them. The CDR3 bases are TGTGCCAGCAGTTTTAAGGGGGCGGGACGCCAGTACTTC. It translates to CASSFKGAGRQYF.

The V call is TRBV7-2, the J call TRBJ2-1, with TRBD2 matching 10 bases. Germline trimming cut 6 bases from V and 4 bases from J; bases unmatched to any gene: 9. The length of the CDR3 is 16 residues. Germline V gene data show CDR1 as SGHTA and CDR2 as FQGNSA. The CDR3 DNA reads TGTGCCAGCAGACCGGGGGGAGCGGGGGGGTACAATGAGCAGTTCTTC. The encoded protein is CASRPGGAGGYNEQFF.

The chain is built from TRBV20-1 and TRBJ1-2; 8 bases are a match to TRBD1. V lost 7 bases to trimming and J lost 7 bases; unmatched junction nucleotides: 5. The CDR3 sequence is 11 residues long. The germline V gene encodes CDR1 DFQATT and CDR2 SNEGSKA (reference sequence). CDR3 loop: CSVQGAGGYTF. The CDR3 coding sequence is TGCAGTGTTCAGGGGGCGGGTGGCTACACCTTC.

This CDR3 is CASSEETRVKLFF. The DNA for the CDR3 is TGTGCCAGCAGTGAAGAAACACGGGTAAAACTGTTTTTT. V and J are TRBV6-5 and TRBJ1-4; unclear D gene. From germline, CDR1 is MNHEY and CDR2 SVGAGI. V lost 5 bases and J lost 10, with 14 bases in between. The length of the CDR3 is 13 residues.

The chain recombines TRBV7-2 with TRBJ1-4; D is unresolved. Germline V gene lookup returns CDR1 SGHTA and CDR2 FQGNSA. Trimming removed 1 base from V and 0 bases from J, with 6 bases in between. The CDR3 contains 15 residues. The chain's CDR3 is CASSLGATTNEKLFF. DNA for the CDR3: TGTGCCAGCAGCTTAGGCGCTACAACTAATGAAAAACTGTTTTTT.

The rearrangement uses TRBV6-6 and TRBJ1-2, with D perhaps matching TRBD1 (6 bases). Germline lookup yields CDR1 MNHNY and CDR2 SVGAGI (reference sequence). The CDR3 runs 13 residues. Trimming shortened V by 4 bases and J by 4 bases, and 10 bases separated the two germline ends. CDR3 coding DNA: TGTGCCAGCAGTTCCACAGGGTCCTATGGCTACACCTTC. This translates into CASSSTGSYGYTF.

The chain has TRBV5-5 and TRBJ1-2; D ambiguous. Germline lookup yields CDR1 SGHKS and CDR2 YYEKEE (reference sequence). V lost 1 base and J 1 base, leaving 5 bases between the germline ends. The CDR3 extends over 13 amino acids. The CDR3 loop reads CASSLPVNYGYTF. CDR3 sequence (DNA): TGTGCCAGCAGCTTGCCCGTTAACTATGGCTACACCTTC.

The gene calls are TRBV12-5 and TRBJ1-6; tentatively, D is TRBD1 (5 bases). V was shortened by 6 bases and J by 13 bases, with 16 bases between the two germline ends. The CDR3 consists of 13 residues. The germline gives CDR1 LGHNT, CDR2 FRNRAP. CDR3 in DNA: TGTGCTAGTGGACAGGTGCTCGCGGGGCCCCTCCACTTT. Residues: CASGQVLAGPLHF.

This clone is a singleton in its sample. The J gene is TRBJ1-2, the V gene TRBV4-3; TRBD1 matches at 8 bases. With V trimmed by 2 bases and J by 4 bases, 3 bases remained unmatched. Germline V lookup: CDR1 LGHNA, CDR2 YSLEER. The CDR3 is made up of 14 amino acids. CDR3 sequence reads: CASSQHDRGYGYTF. CDR3 DNA sequence: TGCGCCAGCAGCCAACACGACAGGGGCTATGGCTACACCTTC.

The chain recombines TRBV18 with TRBJ1-4; possibly TRBD1 for D (5 bases). CDR3 length: 16 amino acids. Trimming pared 4 bases from V and 4 bases from J, leaving 16 bases between. Germline V CDR1 and CDR2: KGHSH, LQKENI. The CDR3 DNA reads as TGTGCCAGCTCACTCCGGGACTTATCTATTAATGAAAAACTGTTTTTT. Its translation is CASSLRDLSINEKLFF.